This T cell receptor (beta chain) is from a study of blood T cell repertoires in COVID-19. Study summary: Some COVID-19 samples were acute and others convalescent; all came from the United States, Italy and Spain.

In the source study's methods: Reference gene primer amplification gave estimated nucleated cell counts. The method was immunoSEQ multiplex PCR; TCRdb's version includes in-frame clones alone and lacks a portion of them. V and J calls and clone size are those listed in that table; D and trimming were worked out from the DNA. The repertoire holds 200,000 or so clones, with 70% to 90% as singletons. This clone was seen only once. CDR3 size: 15 residues. Germline CDR1 is SNHLY and CDR2 is FYNNEI. V lost 4 bases to trimming and J lost 5 bases, with 17 bases between them. Ages ranged from roughly 18 to 100 years, with residence in approximately 25 US areas.

The sequence was obtained from a woman in her forties with acute COVID-19. This chain uses TRBV2 with TRBJ2-5; unclear D gene. Sequenced input: PBMCs or T cells enriched from blood (not recorded which). The CDR3 loop is CASSVSTLKTETQYF. Here the CDR3 DNA reads TGTGCCAGCAGTGTCTCGACTCTCAAGACGGAGACCCAGTACTTC.